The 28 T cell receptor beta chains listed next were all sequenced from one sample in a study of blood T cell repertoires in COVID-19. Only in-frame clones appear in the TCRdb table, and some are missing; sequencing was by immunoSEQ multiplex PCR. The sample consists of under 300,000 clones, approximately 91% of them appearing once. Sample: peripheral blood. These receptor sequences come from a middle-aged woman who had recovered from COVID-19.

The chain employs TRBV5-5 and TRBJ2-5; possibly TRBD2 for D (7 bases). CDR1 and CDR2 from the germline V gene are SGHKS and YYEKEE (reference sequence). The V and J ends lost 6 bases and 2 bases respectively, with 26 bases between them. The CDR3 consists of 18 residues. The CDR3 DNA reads TGTGCCAGCACTTTGGGTGGGGGGGCCAGGGCCCTACAAGAGACCCAGTACTTC. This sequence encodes CASTLGGGARALQETQYF. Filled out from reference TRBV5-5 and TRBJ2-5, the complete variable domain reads DAGVTQSPTHLIKTRGQQVTLRCSPISGHKSVSWYQQVLGQGPQFIFQYYEKEERGRGNFPDRFSARQFPNYSSELNVNALLLGDSALYLCASTLGGGARALQETQYFGPGTRLLVL.

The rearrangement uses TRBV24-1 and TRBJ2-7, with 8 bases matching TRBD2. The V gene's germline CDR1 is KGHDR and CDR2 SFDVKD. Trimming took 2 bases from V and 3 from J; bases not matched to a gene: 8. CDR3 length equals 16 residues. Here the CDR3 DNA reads TGTGCCACCAGTGATTCCCCGGGTAGCGGGGACTACGAGCAGTACTTC. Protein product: CATSDSPGSGDYEQYF.

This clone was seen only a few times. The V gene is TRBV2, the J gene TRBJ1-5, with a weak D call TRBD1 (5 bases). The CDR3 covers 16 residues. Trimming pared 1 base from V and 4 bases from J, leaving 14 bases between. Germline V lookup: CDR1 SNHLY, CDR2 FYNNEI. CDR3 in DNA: TGTGCCAGCAGTGAAGGTCTGGGAAGGGGAAATCAGCCCCAGCATTTT. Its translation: CASSEGLGRGNQPQHF.

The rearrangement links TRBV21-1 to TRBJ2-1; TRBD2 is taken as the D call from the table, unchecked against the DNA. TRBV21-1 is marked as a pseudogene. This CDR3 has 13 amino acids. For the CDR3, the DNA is TGTGCCAGCAGCAAAGTGAGGGTGAATGAGCAGTTCTTC. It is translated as CASSKVRVNEQFF.

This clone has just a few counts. The DNA for the CDR3 is TGTGCCAGCAGTTTAGGGACTTACGAGCAGTACTTC. It specifies CASSLGTYEQYF. This chain joins TRBV12-3 or TRBV12-4 and TRBJ2-7; D is possibly TRBD2 (5 bases). Trimming removed 1 base at V and 4 bases at J, with 5 bases between. CDR3 length: 12 amino acids.

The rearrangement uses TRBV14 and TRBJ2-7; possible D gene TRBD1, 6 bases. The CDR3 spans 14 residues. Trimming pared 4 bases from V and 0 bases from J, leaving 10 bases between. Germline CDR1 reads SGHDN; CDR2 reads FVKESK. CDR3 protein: CASSPQGFSYEQYF. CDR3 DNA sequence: TGTGCCAGCAGCCCCCAGGGGTTCTCCTACGAGCAGTACTTC.

The CDR3 loop reads CASRLGGGVYNEQFF. As DNA, the CDR3 is TGTGCAAGTCGCTTAGGGGGAGGGGTGTACAATGAGCAGTTCTTC. This chain joins TRBV12-2 and TRBJ2-1; the table's D call, TRBD2, has no DNA check behind it. TRBV12-2 is deemed a pseudogene. The CDR3 is 15 amino acids.

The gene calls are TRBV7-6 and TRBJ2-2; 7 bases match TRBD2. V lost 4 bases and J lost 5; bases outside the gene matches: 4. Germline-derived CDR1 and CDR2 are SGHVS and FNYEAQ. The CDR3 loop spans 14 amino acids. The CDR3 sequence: CASSSFGGTGELFF. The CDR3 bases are TGTGCCAGCAGCTCTTTCGGGGGGACCGGGGAGCTGTTTTTT.

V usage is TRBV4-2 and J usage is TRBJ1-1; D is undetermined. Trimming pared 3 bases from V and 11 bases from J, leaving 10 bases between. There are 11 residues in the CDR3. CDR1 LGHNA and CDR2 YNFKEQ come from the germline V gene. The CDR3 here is CASSQGSEAFF. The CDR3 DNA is TGTGCCAGCAGCCAGGGGAGTGAGGCTTTCTTT.

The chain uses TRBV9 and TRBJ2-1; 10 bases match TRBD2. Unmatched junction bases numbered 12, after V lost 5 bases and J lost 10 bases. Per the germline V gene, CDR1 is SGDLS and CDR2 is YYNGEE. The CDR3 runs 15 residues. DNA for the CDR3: TGTGCCAGCAGTACAAGCGGGGGGGCCTTAACCGAGCAGTTCTTC. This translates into CASSTSGGALTEQFF. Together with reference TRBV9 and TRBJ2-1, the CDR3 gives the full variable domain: DSGVTQTPKHLITATGQRVTLRCSPRSGDLSVYWYQQSLDQGLQFLIQYYNGEERAKGNILERFSAQQFPDLHSELNLSSLELGDSALYFCASSTSGGALTEQFFGPGTRLTVL.

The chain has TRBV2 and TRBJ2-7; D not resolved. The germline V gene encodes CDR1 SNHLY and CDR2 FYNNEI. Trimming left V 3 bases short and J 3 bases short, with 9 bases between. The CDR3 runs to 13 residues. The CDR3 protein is CASSDGLDYEQYF. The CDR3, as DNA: TGTGCCAGCAGTGATGGTCTAGACTACGAGCAGTACTTC.

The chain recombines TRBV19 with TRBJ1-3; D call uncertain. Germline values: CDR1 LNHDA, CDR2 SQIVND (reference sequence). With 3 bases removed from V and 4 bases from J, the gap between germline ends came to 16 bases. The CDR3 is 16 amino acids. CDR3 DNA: TGTGCCAGTAGTATGTTCGGTGTGGCGACAGGAAACACCATATATTTT. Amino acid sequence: CASSMFGVATGNTIYF.

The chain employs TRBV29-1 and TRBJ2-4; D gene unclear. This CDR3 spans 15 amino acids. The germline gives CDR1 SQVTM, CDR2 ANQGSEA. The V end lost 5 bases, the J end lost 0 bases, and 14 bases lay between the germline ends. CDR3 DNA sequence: TGCAGCGTTCGCGGCTTAGGCGTAGCCAAAAACATTCAGTACTTC. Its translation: CSVRGLGVAKNIQYF.

The chain's CDR3 is CASSWRENTEAFF. The CDR3 DNA follows: TGTGCCAGCAGCTGGCGGGAGAACACTGAAGCTTTCTTT. V usage is TRBV7-9 and J usage is TRBJ1-1; D ambiguous. Trimming stripped 4 bases from V and 1 base from J, with 7 bases between. The CDR3 consists of 13 residues. Germline assignment: CDR1 SEHNR and CDR2 FQNEAQ (reference sequence).

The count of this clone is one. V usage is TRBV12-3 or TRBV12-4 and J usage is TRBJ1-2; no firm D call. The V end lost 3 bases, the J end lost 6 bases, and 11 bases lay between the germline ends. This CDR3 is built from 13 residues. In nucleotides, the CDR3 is TGTGCCAGCAGTTTTGCCAGGAGGGATGGCTACACCTTC. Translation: CASSFARRDGYTF.

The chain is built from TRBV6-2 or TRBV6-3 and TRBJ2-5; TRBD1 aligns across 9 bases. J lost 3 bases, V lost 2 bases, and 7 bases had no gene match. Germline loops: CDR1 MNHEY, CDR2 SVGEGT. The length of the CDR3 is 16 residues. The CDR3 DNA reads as TGTGCCAGCAGTTACCCAAACAGGGGGCAGGAAGAGACCCAGTACTTC. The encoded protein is CASSYPNRGQEETQYF.

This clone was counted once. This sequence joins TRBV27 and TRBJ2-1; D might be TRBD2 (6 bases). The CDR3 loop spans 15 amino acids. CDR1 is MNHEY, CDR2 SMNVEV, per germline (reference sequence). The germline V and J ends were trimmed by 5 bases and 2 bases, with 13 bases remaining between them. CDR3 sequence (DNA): TGTGCCAGCAGTCCGTCGGGGGTCCCCTACAATGAGCAGTTCTTC. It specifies CASSPSGVPYNEQFF.

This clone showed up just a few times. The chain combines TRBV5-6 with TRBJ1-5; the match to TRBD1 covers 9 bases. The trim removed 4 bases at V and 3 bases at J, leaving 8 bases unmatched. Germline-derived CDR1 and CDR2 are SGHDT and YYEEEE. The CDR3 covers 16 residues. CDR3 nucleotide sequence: TGTGCCAGCAGCCGTGGGACAGGGTTCGTCAATCAGCCCCAGCATTTT. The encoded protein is CASSRGTGFVNQPQHF.

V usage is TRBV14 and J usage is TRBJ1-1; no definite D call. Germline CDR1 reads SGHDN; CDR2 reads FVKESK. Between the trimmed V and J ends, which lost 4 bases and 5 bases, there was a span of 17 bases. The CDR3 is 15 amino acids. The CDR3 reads CASSPFRGRGTEAFF. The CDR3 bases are TGTGCCAGCAGCCCCTTTCGGGGAAGAGGAACTGAAGCTTTCTTT.

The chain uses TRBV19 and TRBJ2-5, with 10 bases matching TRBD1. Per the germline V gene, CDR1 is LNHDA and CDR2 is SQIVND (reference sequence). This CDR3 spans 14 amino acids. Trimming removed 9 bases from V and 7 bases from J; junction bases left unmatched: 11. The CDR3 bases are TGTGCCAGCCGCGGACAGGGGGAAATGGGGACCCAGTACTTC. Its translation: CASRGQGEMGTQYF.

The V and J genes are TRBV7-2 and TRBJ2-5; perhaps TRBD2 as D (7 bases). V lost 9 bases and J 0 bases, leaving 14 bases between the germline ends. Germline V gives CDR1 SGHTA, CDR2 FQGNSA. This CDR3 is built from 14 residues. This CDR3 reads CASTGRGYQETQYF. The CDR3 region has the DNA TGTGCCAGTACGGGGAGGGGGTACCAAGAGACCCAGTACTTC.

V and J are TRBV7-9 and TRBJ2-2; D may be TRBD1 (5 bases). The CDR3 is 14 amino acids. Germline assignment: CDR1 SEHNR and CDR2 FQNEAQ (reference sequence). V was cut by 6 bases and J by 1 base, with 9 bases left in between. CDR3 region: CASRLTGNTGELFF. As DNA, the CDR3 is TGTGCCAGCAGACTTACAGGGAACACCGGGGAGCTGTTTTTT.

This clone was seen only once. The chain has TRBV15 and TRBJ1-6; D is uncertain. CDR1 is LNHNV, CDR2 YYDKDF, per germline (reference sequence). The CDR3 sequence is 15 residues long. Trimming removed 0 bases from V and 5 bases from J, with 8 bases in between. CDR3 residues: CATSRDPADNSPLHF. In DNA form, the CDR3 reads TGTGCCACCAGCAGAGACCCAGCGGATAATTCACCCCTCCACTTT.

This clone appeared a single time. The CDR3: CASSPTRGGTHTFLAKNIQYF. CDR3 bases: TGCGCCAGCAGCCCAACTCGGGGGGGGACACACACTTTCCTAGCCAAAAACATTCAGTACTTC. The gene calls are TRBV4-3 and TRBJ2-4; TRBD2 matches 8 bases. Germline assignment: CDR1 LGHNA and CDR2 YSLEER. This CDR3 has 21 amino acids. J gave up 0 bases and V 4 bases, and 20 bases lay outside the gene matches.

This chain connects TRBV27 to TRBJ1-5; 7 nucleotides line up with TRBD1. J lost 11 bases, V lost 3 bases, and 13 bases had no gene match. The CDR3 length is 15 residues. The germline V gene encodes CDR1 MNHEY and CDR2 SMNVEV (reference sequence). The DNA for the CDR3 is TGTGCCAGCAGTTTTATAGGACAGGCGGTCCGGGCCCAGCATTTT. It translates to CASSFIGQAVRAQHF.

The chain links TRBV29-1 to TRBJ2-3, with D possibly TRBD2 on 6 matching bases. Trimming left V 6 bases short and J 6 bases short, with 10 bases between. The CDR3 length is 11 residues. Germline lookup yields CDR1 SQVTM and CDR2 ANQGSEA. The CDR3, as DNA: TGCAGCGTGGAGGACTATGATACGCAGTATTTT. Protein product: CSVEDYDTQYF.

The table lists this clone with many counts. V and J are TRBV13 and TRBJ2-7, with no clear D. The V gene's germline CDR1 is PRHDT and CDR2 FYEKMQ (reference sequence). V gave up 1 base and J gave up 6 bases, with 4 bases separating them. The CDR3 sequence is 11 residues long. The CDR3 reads CASSLVSEQYF. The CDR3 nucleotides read TGTGCCAGCAGCTTAGTCTCCGAGCAGTACTTC.

CDR3: CAISERTGGTEAFF. CDR3 nucleotides: TGTGCCATCAGTGAGAGGACAGGAGGGACTGAAGCTTTCTTT. This chain links TRBV10-3 with TRBJ1-1; 7 bases line up with TRBD1. Unmatched junction bases numbered 5, after V lost 2 bases and J lost 5 bases. CDR3 size: 14 residues. Germline CDR1 ENHRY, CDR2 SYGVKD.